Following are 19 T cell receptor beta chains from one sample sequenced in a study of shared clonotypes between healthy human individuals. Libraries were prepared by immunoSEQ multiplex PCR; TCRdb keeps only in-frame clonotypes and omits some of them. The sample includes around 750,000 clones, 74% seen only once; the top ten take about 1.7%. The sequenced material came from memory CD4+ T cells sorted from blood. This sample's subset: CD45RA-negative fraction. These receptors were collected from a woman between 25 and 40 years old in good health.

The J gene is TRBJ2-3, the V gene TRBV7-3, with D possibly matching TRBD1 (5 bases). The V gene lost 5 bases and the J gene lost 6 bases, with 15 bases spanning the gap. The CDR3 consists of 14 residues. Germline V gene lookup returns CDR1 SGHTA and CDR2 FQGTGA. The CDR3 loop is CASSEARDRDTQYF. DNA for the CDR3: TGTGCCAGCAGCGAGGCCAGGGATCGGGATACGCAGTATTTT.

V is TRBV9 and J is TRBJ1-2; tentative D call: TRBD1 (6 bases). V lost 6 bases, J lost 2 bases, and 14 bases lay in between. CDR3 size: 14 residues. CDR1 and CDR2 (germline): SGDLS, YYNGEE. CDR3 sequence: CASTETGDNYGYTF. CDR3 sequence (DNA): TGTGCCAGCACCGAGACAGGAGACAACTATGGCTACACCTTC.

This chain uses TRBV2 with TRBJ2-3, with a possible D match to TRBD2 (5 bases). Germline CDR1 is SNHLY and CDR2 is FYNNEI. V lost 5 bases to trimming and J lost 2 bases, with 8 bases between them. The CDR3 runs 13 residues. The CDR3 is CASSTDFTDTQYF. The CDR3, as DNA: TGTGCCAGCAGTACGGACTTCACAGATACGCAGTATTTT.

The chain carries TRBV7-6 and TRBJ2-3, with TRBD2 matching over 7 bases. Germline CDR1 is SGHVS and CDR2 is FNYEAQ. V gave up 1 base and J gave up 2 bases; unmatched junction bases: 3. CDR3 length: 15 amino acids. CDR3 protein: CASSLVAGLTDTQYF. CDR3 in DNA: TGTGCCAGCAGCTTAGTAGCGGGCCTCACAGATACGCAGTATTTT.

The V call is TRBV30, the J call TRBJ2-5; no clear D. Trimming removed 1 base from V and 5 bases from J, with 8 bases in between. CDR1 and CDR2 (germline): GTSNPN, SVGIG (reference sequence). The CDR3 length is 12 residues. The chain's CDR3 is CAWSAIMETQYF. The CDR3 region has the DNA TGTGCCTGGAGTGCGATCATGGAGACCCAGTACTTC. The whole variable domain, remainder taken from reference TRBV30 and TRBJ2-5, is SQTIHQWPATLVQPVGSPLSLECTVEGTSNPNLYWYRQAAGRGLQLLFYSVGIGQISSEVPQNLSASRPQDRQFILSSKKLLLSDSGFYLCAWSAIMETQYFGPGTRLLVL.

The V gene is TRBV29-1, the J gene TRBJ2-5, with D perhaps TRBD1 or TRBD2 (6 bases each). Germline CDR1 and CDR2: SQVTM and ANQGSEA. This CDR3 has 15 amino acids. Trimming stripped 3 bases from V and 5 bases from J, with 19 bases between. CDR3 sequence: CSVDGPATGGETQYF. In DNA, the CDR3 is TGCAGCGTTGACGGCCCGGCCACCGGGGGCGAGACCCAGTACTTC. The full variable domain, completed using reference TRBV29-1 and TRBJ2-5, is SAVISQKPSRDICQRGTSLTIQCQVDSQVTMMFWYRQQPGQSLTLIATANQGSEATYESGFVIDKFPISRPNLTFSTLTVSNMSPEDSSIYLCSVDGPATGGETQYFGPGTRLLVL.

The CDR3 DNA reads as TGTGCCATCCAGGGGGGACTGGAGGCGTCCGAGCAGTACTTC. This codes for CAIQGGLEASEQYF. The chain links TRBV10-3 to TRBJ2-7; tentatively, D is TRBD1 (7 bases). The germline gives CDR1 ENHRY, CDR2 SYGVKD. The CDR3 runs 14 residues. V lost 8 bases and J 6 bases, leaving 20 bases between the germline ends.

The chain has TRBV28 and TRBJ2-2, with D maybe TRBD2 (7 bases). Trimming took 8 bases from V and 6 from J, leaving 16 bases between them. The CDR3 is made up of 14 amino acids. The germline V gene has CDR1 MDHEN and CDR2 SYDVKM. This CDR3 is CASGDYWGPGELFF. In DNA, the CDR3 is TGTGCCAGCGGGGACTACTGGGGGCCCGGGGAGCTGTTTTTT.

The rearrangement uses TRBV21-1 and TRBJ2-7; the listed D gene, TRBD1, was not tested against the DNA. TRBV21-1 is assigned pseudogene status. This CDR3 has 15 amino acids. CDR3 in amino acids: CASSKTGTANYEQYF. CDR3 DNA: TGTGCCAGCAGCAAAACCGGGACAGCGAACTACGAGCAGTACTTC.

V gene TRBV28 combines with J gene TRBJ1-2; D gene uncertain. Per the germline V gene, CDR1 is MDHEN and CDR2 is SYDVKM. The CDR3 is 16 residues long. V shed 3 bases and J shed 2 bases, with 16 bases lying between them. DNA for the CDR3: TGTGCCAGCAGTTTCCCGGCGACTGCCTCCAACTATGGCTACACCTTC. This sequence encodes CASSFPATASNYGYTF.

The rearrangement joins TRBV7-2 to TRBJ2-7; no firm D call. The germline V and J ends were trimmed by 3 bases and 7 bases, with 10 bases remaining between them. Germline V CDR1 and CDR2: SGHTA, FQGNSA. CDR3 length: 12 amino acids. The CDR3 loop is CASSFGVGEQYF. The CDR3 DNA is TGTGCCAGCAGCTTCGGAGTCGGGGAGCAGTACTTC.

This clone was picked up one time. The chain joins TRBV7-2 to TRBJ2-5; perhaps D is TRBD1 or TRBD2 (5 bases each). The germline V gene has CDR1 SGHTA and CDR2 FQGNSA. CDR3 size: 14 residues. V was trimmed by 4 bases and J by 5 bases, leaving 14 bases between them. The CDR3 loop is CASSSDGGSETQYF. CDR3 in DNA: TGTGCCAGCAGCTCAGATGGGGGATCGGAGACCCAGTACTTC.

The chain couples TRBV5-1 to TRBJ2-5; TRBD2 is a possible D gene (5 bases). Germline lookup yields CDR1 SGHRS and CDR2 YFSETQ. V was cut by 6 bases and J by 3 bases, with 12 bases left in between. The length of the CDR3 is 13 residues. The CDR3 loop is CASKAAEEETQYF. The CDR3 bases are TGCGCCAGCAAAGCGGCGGAGGAAGAGACCCAGTACTTC. Supplemented by reference TRBV5-1 and TRBJ2-5, the full variable domain reads KAGVTQTPRYLIKTRGQQVTLSCSPISGHRSVSWYQQTPGQGLQFLFEYFSETQRNKGNFPGRFSGRQFSNSRSEMNVSTLELGDSALYLCASKAAEEETQYFGPGTRLLVL.

The sample holds a few counts of this clone. V usage is TRBV2 and J usage is TRBJ2-1, with D possibly matching TRBD2 (6 bases). Germline CDR1 SNHLY, CDR2 FYNNEI. V lost 8 bases and J 8 bases, leaving 13 bases between the germline ends. The CDR3 is 12 residues long. The CDR3 nucleotides are TGTGCCAGCTCGGGGGAGTCCCATGAGCAGTTCTTC. Protein product: CASSGESHEQFF. Drawing the rest from reference TRBV2 and TRBJ2-1, the complete variable domain is EPEVTQTPSHQVTQMGQEVILRCVPISNHLYFYWYRQILGQKVEFLVSFYNNEISEKSEIFDDQFSVERPDGSNFTLKIRSTKLEDSAMYFCASSGESHEQFFGPGTRLTVL.

The CDR3 reads CASSGRTTNEQFF. CDR3 sequence (DNA): TGCGCCAGCAGCGGACGGACTACCAATGAGCAGTTCTTC. The rearrangement uses TRBV4-1 and TRBJ2-1; D possibly corresponds to TRBD2 (6 bases). CDR3 length: 13 amino acids. V lost 5 bases and J 6 bases, leaving 11 bases between the germline ends. CDR1 and CDR2 (germline): MGHRA, YSYEKL.

This clone was counted at least ten times. The V gene is TRBV27, the J gene TRBJ2-1, with TRBD2 matching over 7 bases. The germline gives CDR1 MNHEY, CDR2 SMNVEV (reference sequence). After removal of 5 bases from V and 2 bases from J, the junction contained 6 bases not matched to a gene. The CDR3 loop spans 15 amino acids. CDR3 nucleotide sequence: TGTGCCAGCAGTCCTAGCGGACGAACCTACAATGAGCAGTTCTTC. Translating gives CASSPSGRTYNEQFF.

The genes are TRBV7-9 and TRBJ1-2; TRBD1 aligns across 7 bases. This CDR3 has 14 residues. With V trimmed by 5 bases and J by 6 bases, 9 bases remained unmatched. CDR1 and CDR2 from the germline V gene are SEHNR and FQNEAQ (reference sequence). In DNA, the CDR3 is TGTGCCAGCAGCCCCTCAGGGGGGCCCCATGGCTACACCTTC. Protein sequence: CASSPSGGPHGYTF. The entire variable domain, with the rest obtained from reference TRBV7-9 and TRBJ1-2, is as follows: DTGVSQNPRHKITKRGQNVTFRCDPISEHNRLYWYRQTLGQGPEFLTYFQNEAQLEKSRLLSDRFSAERPKGSFSTLEIQRTEQGDSAMYLCASSPSGGPHGYTFGSGTRLTVV.

This chain joins TRBV28 and TRBJ2-7; 9 positions agree with TRBD2. V was clipped by 3 bases and J by 1 base; unmatched bases: 10. The germline gives CDR1 MDHEN, CDR2 SYDVKM. The CDR3 extends over 17 amino acids. The CDR3 coding sequence is TGTGCCAGCAGTTTTGGGTTGGCGGGAGGGAAATCCTACGAGCAGTACTTC. Amino acids: CASSFGLAGGKSYEQYF.

The rearrangement uses TRBV6-5 and TRBJ2-5; TRBD2 agrees at 11 bases. V was clipped by 6 bases and J by 4 bases; unmatched bases: 7. CDR1 MNHEY and CDR2 SVGAGI come from the germline V gene. The CDR3 runs 15 residues. The CDR3 spells CASSTSGSKGETQYF. For the CDR3, the DNA is TGTGCCAGCAGCACTAGCGGGAGTAAGGGAGAGACCCAGTACTTC.